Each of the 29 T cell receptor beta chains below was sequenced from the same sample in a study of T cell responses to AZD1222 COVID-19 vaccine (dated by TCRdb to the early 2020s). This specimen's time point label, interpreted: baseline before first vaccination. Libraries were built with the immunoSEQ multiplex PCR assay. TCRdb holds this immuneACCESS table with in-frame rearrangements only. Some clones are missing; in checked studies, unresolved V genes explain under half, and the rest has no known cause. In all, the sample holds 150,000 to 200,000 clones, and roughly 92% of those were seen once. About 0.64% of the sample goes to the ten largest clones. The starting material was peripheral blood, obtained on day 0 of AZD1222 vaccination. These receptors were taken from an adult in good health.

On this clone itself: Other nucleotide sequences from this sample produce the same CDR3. CDR3 coding DNA: TGTGCCAGCTCACCCCCCAATCAGCCCCAGCATTTT. It specifies CASSPPNQPQHF. This chain connects TRBV18 to TRBJ1-5; D not resolved. Germline CDR1 reads KGHSH; CDR2 reads LQKENI. The length of the CDR3 is 12 residues. Trimming removed 3 bases at V and 3 bases at J, with 3 bases between.

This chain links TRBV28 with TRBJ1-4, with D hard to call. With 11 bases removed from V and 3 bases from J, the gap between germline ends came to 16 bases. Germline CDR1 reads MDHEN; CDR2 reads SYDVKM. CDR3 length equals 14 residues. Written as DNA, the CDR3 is TGTGCCGCAAGAGATAGGCTAGCTAATGAAAAACTGTTTTTT. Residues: CAARDRLANEKLFF. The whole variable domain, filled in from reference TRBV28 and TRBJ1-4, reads DVKVTQSSRYLVKRTGEKVFLECVQDMDHENMFWYRQDPGLGLRLIYFSYDVKMKEKGDIPEGYSVSREKKERFSLILESASTNQTSMYLCAARDRLANEKLFFGSGTQLSVL.

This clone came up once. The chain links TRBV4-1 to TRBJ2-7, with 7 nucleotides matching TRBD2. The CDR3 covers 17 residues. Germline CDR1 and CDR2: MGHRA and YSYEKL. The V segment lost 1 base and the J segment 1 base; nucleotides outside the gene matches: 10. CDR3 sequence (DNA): TGCGCCAGCAGCCAAGGGGAGGGGTTATCAGGGTCCTACGAGCAGTACTTC. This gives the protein CASSQGEGLSGSYEQYF.

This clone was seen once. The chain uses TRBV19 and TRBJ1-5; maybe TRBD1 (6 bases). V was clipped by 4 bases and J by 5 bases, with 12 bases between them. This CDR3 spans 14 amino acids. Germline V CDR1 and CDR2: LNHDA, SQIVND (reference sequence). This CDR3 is CASSTRGEYQPQHF. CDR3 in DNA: TGTGCCAGTAGTACGAGGGGGGAATATCAGCCCCAGCATTTT.

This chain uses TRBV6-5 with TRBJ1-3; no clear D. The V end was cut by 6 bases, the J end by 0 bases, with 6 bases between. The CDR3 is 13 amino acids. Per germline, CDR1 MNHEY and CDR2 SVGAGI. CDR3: CASSLDSGNTIYF. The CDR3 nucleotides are TGTGCCAGCAGCCTAGACTCTGGAAACACCATATATTTT.

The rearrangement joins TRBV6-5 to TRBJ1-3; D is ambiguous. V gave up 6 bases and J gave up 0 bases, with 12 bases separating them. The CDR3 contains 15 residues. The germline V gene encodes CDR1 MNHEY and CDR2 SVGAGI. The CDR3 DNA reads TGTGCCAGCAGCCTGGGTTCCTTCTCTGGAAACACCATATATTTT. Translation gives CASSLGSFSGNTIYF.

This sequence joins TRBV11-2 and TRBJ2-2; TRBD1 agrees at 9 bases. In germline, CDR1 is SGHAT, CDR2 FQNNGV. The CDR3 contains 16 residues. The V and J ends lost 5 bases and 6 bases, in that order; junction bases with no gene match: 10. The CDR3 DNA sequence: TGTGCCAGCAGCACCCCCCGGGACAGGGTCCCCGGGGAGCTGTTTTTT. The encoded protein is CASSTPRDRVPGELFF.

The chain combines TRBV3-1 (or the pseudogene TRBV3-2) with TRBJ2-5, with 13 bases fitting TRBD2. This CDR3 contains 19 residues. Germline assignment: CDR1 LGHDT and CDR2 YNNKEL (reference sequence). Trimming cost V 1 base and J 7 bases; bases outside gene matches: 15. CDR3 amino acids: CASSQAGTSGRAFKGTQYF. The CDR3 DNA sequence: TGTGCCAGCAGCCAAGCGGGAACTAGCGGGAGGGCCTTTAAAGGGACCCAGTACTTC.

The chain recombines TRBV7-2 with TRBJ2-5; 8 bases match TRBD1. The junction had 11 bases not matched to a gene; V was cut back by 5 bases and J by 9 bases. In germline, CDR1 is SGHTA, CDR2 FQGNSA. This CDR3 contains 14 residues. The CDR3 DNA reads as TGTGCCAGCAGCACCGACAGGGGACGCTTGGCCCAGTACTTC. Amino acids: CASSTDRGRLAQYF.

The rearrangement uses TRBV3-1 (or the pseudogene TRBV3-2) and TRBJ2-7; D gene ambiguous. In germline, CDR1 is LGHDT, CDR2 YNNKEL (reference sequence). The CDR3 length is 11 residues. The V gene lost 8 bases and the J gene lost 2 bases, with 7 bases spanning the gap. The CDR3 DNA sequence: TGTGCCAGCGGCGATACCTACGAGCAGTACTTC. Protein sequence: CASGDTYEQYF.

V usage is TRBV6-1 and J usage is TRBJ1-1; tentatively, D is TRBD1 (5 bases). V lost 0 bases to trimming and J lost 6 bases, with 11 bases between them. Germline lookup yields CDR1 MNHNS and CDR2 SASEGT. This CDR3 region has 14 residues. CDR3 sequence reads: CASSEAGGESEAFF. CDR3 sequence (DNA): TGTGCCAGCAGTGAAGCGGGAGGGGAGTCTGAAGCTTTCTTT.

In DNA form, the CDR3 reads TGTGCCAGCAGCTCCCCGGACTGGAACACTGAAGCTTTCTTT. Protein sequence: CASSSPDWNTEAFF. The rearrangement uses TRBV7-9 and TRBJ1-1; D call uncertain. This CDR3 comprises 14 residues. Trimming took 4 bases from V and 1 from J, leaving 10 bases between them. Germline V gene data show CDR1 as SEHNR and CDR2 as FQNEAQ (reference sequence).

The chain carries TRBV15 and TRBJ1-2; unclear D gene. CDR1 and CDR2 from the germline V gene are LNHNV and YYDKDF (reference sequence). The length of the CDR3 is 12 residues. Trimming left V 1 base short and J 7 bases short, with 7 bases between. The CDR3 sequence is CATSRGGSGYTF. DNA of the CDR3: TGTGCCACCAGCAGAGGCGGCAGTGGCTACACCTTC.

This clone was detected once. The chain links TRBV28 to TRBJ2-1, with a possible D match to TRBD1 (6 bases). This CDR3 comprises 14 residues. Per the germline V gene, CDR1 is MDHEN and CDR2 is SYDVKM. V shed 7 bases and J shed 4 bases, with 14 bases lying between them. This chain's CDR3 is CASTPGGPYNEQFF. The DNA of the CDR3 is TGTGCCAGCACCCCTGGGGGCCCGTACAATGAGCAGTTCTTC.

DNA for the CDR3: TGTGCCAACAACTGGGGGGAGAACACTGAAGCTTTCTTT. Residues: CANNWGENTEAFF. The chain combines TRBV2 with TRBJ1-1; D might be TRBD1 (5 bases). This CDR3 is built from 13 residues. V was shortened by 10 bases and J by 1 base, with 13 bases between the two germline ends. Germline V CDR1 and CDR2: SNHLY, FYNNEI. Variable domain in full (rest from reference TRBV2 and TRBJ1-1): EPEVTQTPSHQVTQMGQEVILRCVPISNHLYFYWYRQILGQKVEFLVSFYNNEISEKSEIFDDQFSVERPDGSNFTLKIRSTKLEDSAMYFCANNWGENTEAFFGQGTRLTVV.

The CDR3 DNA follows: TGTGCCAGTAGCCGGACCCCAAACACTGAAGCTTTCTTT. It is translated as CASSRTPNTEAFF. The chain uses TRBV19 and TRBJ1-1; no clear D gene. This CDR3 comprises 13 residues. Germline V CDR1 and CDR2: LNHDA, SQIVND (reference sequence). The ends were cut back, 6 bases at V and 2 bases at J, with 10 bases in the middle.

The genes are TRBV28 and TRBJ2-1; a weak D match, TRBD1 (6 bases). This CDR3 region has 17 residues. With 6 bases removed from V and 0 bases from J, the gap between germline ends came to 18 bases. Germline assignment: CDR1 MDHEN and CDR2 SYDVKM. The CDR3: CASRGTGQSSSYNEQFF. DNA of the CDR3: TGTGCCAGCAGAGGGACCGGACAGTCGAGCTCCTACAATGAGCAGTTCTTC. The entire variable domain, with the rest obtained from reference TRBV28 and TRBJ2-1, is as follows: DVKVTQSSRYLVKRTGEKVFLECVQDMDHENMFWYRQDPGLGLRLIYFSYDVKMKEKGDIPEGYSVSREKKERFSLILESASTNQTSMYLCASRGTGQSSSYNEQFFGPGTRLTVL.

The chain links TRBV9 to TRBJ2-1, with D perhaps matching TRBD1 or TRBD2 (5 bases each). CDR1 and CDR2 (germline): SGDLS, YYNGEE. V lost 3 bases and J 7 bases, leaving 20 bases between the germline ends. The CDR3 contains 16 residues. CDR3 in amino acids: CASSAPLRWDDNEQFF. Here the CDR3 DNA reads TGTGCCAGCAGCGCCCCCCTGAGGTGGGACGATAATGAGCAGTTCTTC.

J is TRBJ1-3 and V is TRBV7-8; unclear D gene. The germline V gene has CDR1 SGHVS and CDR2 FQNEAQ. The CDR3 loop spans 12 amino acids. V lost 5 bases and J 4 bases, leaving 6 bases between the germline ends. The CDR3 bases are TGTGCCAGCAGCCCGGTCGGAAACACCATATATTTT. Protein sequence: CASSPVGNTIYF.

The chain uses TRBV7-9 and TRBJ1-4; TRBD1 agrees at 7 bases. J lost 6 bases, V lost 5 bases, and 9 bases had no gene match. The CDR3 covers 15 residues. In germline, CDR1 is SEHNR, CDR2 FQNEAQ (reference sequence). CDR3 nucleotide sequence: TGTGCCAGCAGCCAGACGACAGGGTGGGATGAAAAACTGTTTTTT. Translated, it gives CASSQTTGWDEKLFF.

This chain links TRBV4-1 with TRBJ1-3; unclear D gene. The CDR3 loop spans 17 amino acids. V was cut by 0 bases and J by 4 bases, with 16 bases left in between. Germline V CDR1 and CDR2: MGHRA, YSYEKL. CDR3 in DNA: TGCGCCAGCAGCCAAGATATAGTAGGTCGAATCGGAAACACCATATATTTT. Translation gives CASSQDIVGRIGNTIYF.

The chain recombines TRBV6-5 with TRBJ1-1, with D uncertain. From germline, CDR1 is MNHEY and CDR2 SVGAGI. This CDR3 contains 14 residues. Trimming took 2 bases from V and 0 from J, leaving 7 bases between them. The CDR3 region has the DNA TGTGCCAGCAGTTACAGGAGCATGAACACTGAAGCTTTCTTT. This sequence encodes CASSYRSMNTEAFF.

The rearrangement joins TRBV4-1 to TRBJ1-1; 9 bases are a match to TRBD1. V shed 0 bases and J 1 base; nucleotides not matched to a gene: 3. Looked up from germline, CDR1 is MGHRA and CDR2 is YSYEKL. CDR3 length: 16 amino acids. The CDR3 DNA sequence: TGCGCCAGCAGCCAAGAGGGACAGGGTGAGAACACTGAAGCTTTCTTT. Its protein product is CASSQEGQGENTEAFF.

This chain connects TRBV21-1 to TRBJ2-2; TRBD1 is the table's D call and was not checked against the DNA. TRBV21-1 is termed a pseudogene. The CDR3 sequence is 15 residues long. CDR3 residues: CASSNRTGETGELFF. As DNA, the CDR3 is TGTGCCAGCAGCAATCGGACAGGAGAAACCGGGGAGCTGTTTTTT.

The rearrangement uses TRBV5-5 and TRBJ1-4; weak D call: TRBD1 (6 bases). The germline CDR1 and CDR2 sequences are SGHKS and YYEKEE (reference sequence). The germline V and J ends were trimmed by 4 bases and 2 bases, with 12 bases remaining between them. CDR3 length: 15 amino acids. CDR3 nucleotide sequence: TGTGCCAGCAGCCCCACAGGGTCCACTAATGAAAAACTGTTTTTT. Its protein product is CASSPTGSTNEKLFF.

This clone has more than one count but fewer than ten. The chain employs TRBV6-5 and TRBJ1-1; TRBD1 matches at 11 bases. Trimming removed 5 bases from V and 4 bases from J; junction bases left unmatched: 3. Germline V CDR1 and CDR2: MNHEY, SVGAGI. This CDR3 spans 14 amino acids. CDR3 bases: TGTGCCAGCAGTCCGGGGACAGGGGGCACTGAAGCTTTCTTT. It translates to CASSPGTGGTEAFF.

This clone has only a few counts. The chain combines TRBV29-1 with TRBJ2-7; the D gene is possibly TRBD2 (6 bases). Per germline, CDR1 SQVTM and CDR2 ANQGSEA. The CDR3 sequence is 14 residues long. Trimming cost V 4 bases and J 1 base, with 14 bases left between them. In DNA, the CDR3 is TGCAGCGTTGGTTACGGGAGTGGATCCTACGAGCAGTACTTC. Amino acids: CSVGYGSGSYEQYF.

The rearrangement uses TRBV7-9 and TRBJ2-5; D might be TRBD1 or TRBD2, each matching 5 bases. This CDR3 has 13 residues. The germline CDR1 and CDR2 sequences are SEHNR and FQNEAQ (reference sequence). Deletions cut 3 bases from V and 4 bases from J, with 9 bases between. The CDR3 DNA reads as TGTGCCAGCAGCTTGAATGGGGGAGAGACCCAGTACTTC. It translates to CASSLNGGETQYF. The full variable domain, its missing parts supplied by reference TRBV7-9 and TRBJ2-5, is DTGVSQNPRHKITKRGQNVTFRCDPISEHNRLYWYRQTLGQGPEFLTYFQNEAQLEKSRLLSDRFSAERPKGSFSTLEIQRTEQGDSAMYLCASSLNGGETQYFGPGTRLLVL.

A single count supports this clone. This CDR3 reads CASSPGGNQPQHF. DNA for the CDR3: TGTGCCAGCAGCCCTGGAGGGAATCAGCCCCAGCATTTT. This sequence joins TRBV5-4 and TRBJ1-5; D not resolved. This CDR3 contains 13 residues. V lost 4 bases and J lost 4, with 9 bases in between. CDR1 and CDR2 from the germline V gene are SGHNT and YYREEE (reference sequence).